Following are 25 T cell receptor beta chains from one sample sequenced in a study of cytomegalovirus exposure and HLA in healthy donors. The PCR was carried out with 60 Vbeta primers and 13 Jbeta primers. Sequencing was performed with immunoSEQ multiplex PCR; in TCRdb, only in-frame clones are kept and a portion is missing. Among about 93,000 clones listed, over 60% were seen once. The specimen sequenced was PBMCs. The receptors come from a boy younger than 18 in good health and CMV-seropositive.

V gene TRBV19 combines with J gene TRBJ2-4, with D maybe TRBD1 (6 bases). Germline CDR1 is LNHDA and CDR2 is SQIVND (reference sequence). V shed 9 bases and J shed 2 bases, with 14 bases lying between them. The CDR3 length is 14 residues. The DNA for the CDR3 is TGTGCCAGCGGCGACACAGGGACCAAAAACATTCAGTACTTC. It codes for CASGDTGTKNIQYF.

This clone has more than one count but fewer than ten. This chain connects TRBV5-1 to TRBJ2-7; TRBD2 matches 9 bases. The V and J ends lost 4 bases and 6 bases, in that order; junction bases with no gene match: 14. This CDR3 spans 16 amino acids. Germline CDR1 is SGHRS and CDR2 is YFSETQ. In DNA form, the CDR3 reads TGCGCCAGCAGCCCACATACCGGGACTAGCTCCAGCGAGCAGTACTTC. Protein product: CASSPHTGTSSSEQYF.

In its sample, this clone was seen once. The J gene is TRBJ2-1, the V gene TRBV5-1; D is perhaps TRBD1 (6 bases). The CDR3 runs 14 residues. CDR1 SGHRS and CDR2 YFSETQ come from the germline V gene. V lost 1 base and J lost 2, with 7 bases in between. CDR3 bases: TGCGCCAGCAGCTTGACAGGGACCTACAATGAGCAGTTCTTC. The encoded protein is CASSLTGTYNEQFF.

This clone showed up just a few times. The chain uses TRBV15 and TRBJ1-4; 9 nucleotides line up with TRBD1. V lost 1 base to trimming and J lost 8 bases; unmatched junction nucleotides: 8. The CDR3 spans 16 residues. CDR1 LNHNV and CDR2 YYDKDF come from the germline V gene (reference sequence). The DNA for the CDR3 is TGTGCCACCAGCAGAGTTCAGGGACAGGGAGGGGAAAAACTGTTTTTT. Protein: CATSRVQGQGGEKLFF. Combining the CDR3 with reference TRBV15 and TRBJ1-4 gives the whole variable domain DAMVIQNPRYQVTQFGKPVTLSCSQTLNHNVMYWYQQKSSQAPKLLFHYYDKDFNNEADTPDNFQSRRPNTSFCFLDIRSPGLGDTAMYLCATSRVQGQGGEKLFFGSGTQLSVL.

The chain uses TRBV6-6 and TRBJ2-3; 10 bases line up with TRBD2. Germline V gives CDR1 MNHNY, CDR2 SVGAGI (reference sequence). V was clipped by 2 bases and J by 5 bases; unmatched bases: 4. The length of the CDR3 is 15 residues. The CDR3 sequence is CASSYGTSVVDTQYF. In DNA, the CDR3 is TGTGCCAGCAGTTACGGGACTAGCGTAGTAGATACGCAGTATTTT.

V is TRBV4-1 and J is TRBJ1-6; no definite D call. Trimming pared 4 bases from V and 0 bases from J, leaving 7 bases between. The V gene's germline CDR1 is MGHRA and CDR2 YSYEKL. The CDR3 has 15 residues. The CDR3 protein is CASSPGSSYNSPLHF. For the CDR3, the DNA is TGCGCCAGCAGCCCGGGGAGCTCCTATAATTCACCCCTCCACTTT.

This clone was recorded a few times. This chain links TRBV7-2 with TRBJ2-2; the D gene is possibly TRBD1 (6 bases). CDR3 length equals 16 residues. V was clipped by 5 bases and J by 0 bases, with 13 bases between them. In germline, CDR1 is SGHTA, CDR2 FQGNSA. The CDR3 DNA sequence: TGTGCCAGCAGCCAGGGGTGGCCATCGAACACCGGGGAGCTGTTTTTT. Translating gives CASSQGWPSNTGELFF.

This clone occurred once. The chain links TRBV5-1 to TRBJ2-2; 8 bases line up with TRBD1. The CDR3 has 16 residues. With 2 bases clipped from V and 2 bases from J, the junction kept 5 bases outside the gene matches. Looked up from germline, CDR1 is SGHRS and CDR2 is YFSETQ. As DNA, the CDR3 is TGCGCCAGCAGCTTATGGGGGACAGGTAACACCGGGGAGCTGTTTTTT. Its translation is CASSLWGTGNTGELFF.

J is TRBJ2-7 and V is TRBV7-9; the match to TRBD1 covers 9 bases. This CDR3 contains 15 residues. Germline lookup yields CDR1 SEHNR and CDR2 FQNEAQ (reference sequence). J gave up 7 bases and V 0 bases, and 7 bases lay outside the gene matches. CDR3 coding DNA: TGTGCCAGCAGCTTAGCCCGGGACAGGGTAAATGAGCAGTACTTC. Translating gives CASSLARDRVNEQYF.

This clone was picked up a small number of times. The rearrangement joins TRBV14 to TRBJ2-5, with 11 bases aligning to TRBD2. Germline V gene lookup returns CDR1 SGHDN and CDR2 FVKESK. This CDR3 contains 19 residues. V lost 4 bases to trimming and J lost 1 base; unmatched junction nucleotides: 14. Here the CDR3 reads CASSPPARLAGKPQETQYF. The CDR3 bases are TGTGCCAGCAGCCCCCCCGCCCGACTAGCGGGAAAACCCCAAGAGACCCAGTACTTC.

V gene TRBV6-1 combines with J gene TRBJ1-5, with D perhaps TRBD1 (5 bases). Looked up from germline, CDR1 is MNHNS and CDR2 is SASEGT. The V end lost 2 bases, the J end lost 3 bases, and 8 bases lay between the germline ends. The CDR3 is 14 amino acids. The CDR3 protein is CASSEQGYNQPQHF. The CDR3 DNA follows: TGTGCCAGCAGTGAACAGGGATACAATCAGCCCCAGCATTTT.

This clone appeared a single time. The genes are TRBV28 and TRBJ1-5; TRBD1 matches 9 bases. This CDR3 is built from 18 residues. The V gene end was trimmed by 5 bases and the J gene end by 5 bases; junction bases not matched to a gene: 16. Germline loops: CDR1 MDHEN, CDR2 SYDVKM. The CDR3 region is CASSLPRVGTGLHQPQHF. The CDR3 coding sequence is TGTGCCAGCAGTCTACCGAGGGTAGGGACAGGGCTTCATCAGCCCCAGCATTTT.

This chain links TRBV2 with TRBJ1-5, with D tentatively TRBD1 (5 bases). Germline V gives CDR1 SNHLY, CDR2 FYNNEI. This CDR3 is built from 15 residues. Trimming took 4 bases from V and 4 from J, leaving 14 bases between them. The CDR3 is CASSVQAEPNQPQHF. CDR3 nucleotide sequence: TGTGCCAGCAGTGTACAGGCTGAACCTAATCAGCCCCAGCATTTT. The full variable domain, in which reference TRBV2 and TRBJ1-5 provide the parts outside the CDR3, is EPEVTQTPSHQVTQMGQEVILRCVPISNHLYFYWYRQILGQKVEFLVSFYNNEISEKSEIFDDQFSVERPDGSNFTLKIRSTKLEDSAMYFCASSVQAEPNQPQHFGDGTRLSIL.

The CDR3 nucleotides read TGTGCCTGCAGGGACTTCTCCTACAATGAGCAGTTCTTC. Translation gives CACRDFSYNEQFF. The chain uses TRBV30 and TRBJ2-1; possibly TRBD2 for D (6 bases). The CDR3 loop spans 13 amino acids. Between the trimmed V and J ends, which lost 6 bases and 0 bases, there was a span of 9 bases. Per the germline V gene, CDR1 is GTSNPN and CDR2 is SVGIG (reference sequence). The full variable domain, rest sourced from reference TRBV30 and TRBJ2-1, is SQTIHQWPATLVQPVGSPLSLECTVEGTSNPNLYWYRQAAGRGLQLLFYSVGIGQISSEVPQNLSASRPQDRQFILSSKKLLLSDSGFYLCACRDFSYNEQFFGPGTRLTVL.

The CDR3 reads CSARTGSKGHEQFF. The CDR3, as DNA: TGCAGCGCCCGGACAGGTTCGAAGGGACATGAGCAGTTCTTC. The V call is TRBV29-1, the J call TRBJ2-1, with TRBD1 matching 7 bases. The CDR3 extends over 14 amino acids. Germline assignment: CDR1 SQVTM and CDR2 ANQGSEA. Trimming removed 7 bases from V and 8 bases from J; junction bases left unmatched: 14.

This clone was detected once. This chain links TRBV5-1 with TRBJ1-2; 7 nucleotides match TRBD1. J was trimmed by 5 bases and V by 5 bases; bases with no gene match: 0. Germline lookup yields CDR1 SGHRS and CDR2 YFSETQ. The CDR3 sequence is 11 residues long. In DNA, the CDR3 is TGCGCCAGCAGACAGGGGTATGGCTACACCTTC. This sequence encodes CASRQGYGYTF.

This chain connects TRBV5-4 to TRBJ2-7; TRBD2 agrees at 8 bases. With 3 bases clipped from V and 3 bases from J, the junction kept 8 bases outside the gene matches. The CDR3 spans 15 residues. Germline V lookup: CDR1 SGHNT, CDR2 YYREEE (reference sequence). CDR3 nucleotide sequence: TGTGCCAGCAGCTCTACAACTAGCGGCGGCTACGAGCAGTACTTC. This translates into CASSSTTSGGYEQYF.

This clone was counted a few times. The CDR3 sequence is CASSSTGYAEAFF. As DNA, the CDR3 is TGTGCCAGCTCATCAACAGGGTACGCTGAAGCTTTCTTT. This chain connects TRBV18 to TRBJ1-1; maybe TRBD1 (6 bases). V dropped 5 bases and J dropped 6 bases, with 13 bases sitting between them. The CDR3 extends over 13 amino acids. Germline assignment: CDR1 KGHSH and CDR2 LQKENI.

This clone was observed a handful of times. The chain recombines TRBV29-1 with TRBJ2-4, with 9 bases that match TRBD1. The length of the CDR3 is 15 residues. Germline V lookup: CDR1 SQVTM, CDR2 ANQGSEA. The V and J ends lost 4 bases and 4 bases, in that order; junction bases with no gene match: 8. The CDR3 loop is CSVADRGLAKNIQYF. CDR3 nucleotides: TGCAGCGTTGCGGACAGGGGATTAGCGAAAAACATTCAGTACTTC.

This clone was counted a few times. The chain couples TRBV7-6 to TRBJ1-4; D is undetermined. This CDR3 region has 14 residues. CDR1 and CDR2 (germline): SGHVS, FNYEAQ. V lost 1 base and J 3 bases, leaving 6 bases between the germline ends. CDR3 residues: CASSLVSANEKLFF. In DNA, the CDR3 is TGTGCCAGCAGCTTAGTGTCGGCTAATGAAAAACTGTTTTTT.

This clone was detected once. This chain links TRBV28 with TRBJ1-2, with a tentative D call TRBD1 (6 bases). Germline CDR1 reads MDHEN; CDR2 reads SYDVKM. This CDR3 region has 14 residues. The V gene lost 10 bases and the J gene lost 8 bases, with 23 bases spanning the gap. The CDR3 DNA is TGTGCCATCACACTTCGAGGGGGATCTATGGGCTACACCTTC. This codes for CAITLRGGSMGYTF.

This clone has just a few counts. The genes are TRBV5-1 and TRBJ2-1, with 10 bases fitting TRBD1. Per germline, CDR1 SGHRS and CDR2 YFSETQ. The CDR3 length is 15 residues. V lost 0 bases, J lost 8 bases, and 5 bases stayed unmatched. CDR3 residues: CASSLAGTGVYEQFF. The CDR3 DNA reads TGCGCCAGCAGCTTGGCCGGGACAGGGGTCTATGAGCAGTTCTTC.

The chain employs TRBV27 and TRBJ2-1; 16 nucleotides match TRBD2. This CDR3 is built from 17 residues. Trimming at V came to 4 bases and at J to 7 bases, leaving 7 bases not matched to a gene. Germline CDR1 is MNHEY and CDR2 is SMNVEV (reference sequence). CDR3 sequence (DNA): TGTGCCAGCAGTTCGCCCGGGACTAGCGGGGGGGGAAATGAGCAGTTCTTC. The encoded protein is CASSSPGTSGGGNEQFF.

The genes are TRBV5-6 and TRBJ1-2, with a possible D match to TRBD1 (5 bases). In germline, CDR1 is SGHDT, CDR2 YYEEEE. V was trimmed by 0 bases and J by 8 bases, leaving 20 bases between them. The CDR3 loop spans 16 amino acids. As DNA, the CDR3 is TGTGCCAGCAGCTTGGCCGGGGGGGAGATGGTTGGCGGCTACACCTTC. This sequence encodes CASSLAGGEMVGGYTF.

This chain uses TRBV7-9 with TRBJ1-2; 7 bases map to TRBD1. The ends lost 1 base at V and 2 bases at J; junction bases unmatched: 4. This CDR3 is 15 amino acids long. Per germline, CDR1 SEHNR and CDR2 FQNEAQ (reference sequence). The CDR3 DNA sequence: TGTGCCAGCAGCTTAGGACAGGGCGGGAACTATGGCTACACCTTC. Encoded protein: CASSLGQGGNYGYTF.